Below, 3 T cell receptor beta chains from the same sample are listed, as sequenced in a study of control samples from healthy donors and cancer patients. Sequencing was performed with immunoSEQ multiplex PCR; in TCRdb, only in-frame clones are kept and a portion is missing. The data contain 100,000 to 150,000 clones, roughly 84% of them singletons. The sequencing input was blood. The origin of the receptors is a man in his forties in good health.

The chain uses TRBV24-1 and TRBJ2-3; D remains ambiguous. The V end was cut by 4 bases, the J end by 2 bases, with 15 bases between. This CDR3 is built from 16 residues. The germline V gene has CDR1 KGHDR and CDR2 SFDVKD. CDR3 loop: CATSDSPSGVTDTQYF. DNA of the CDR3: TGTGCCACCAGTGACTCACCTAGTGGAGTCACAGATACGCAGTATTTT.

This rearrangement joins TRBV2 to TRBJ2-6; D remains unclear. The germline V gene encodes CDR1 SNHLY and CDR2 FYNNEI. The ends were cut back, 7 bases at V and 0 bases at J, with 4 bases in the middle. The CDR3 loop spans 13 amino acids. The CDR3 DNA reads as TGTGCCAGCAAGGACTCTGGGGCCAACGTCCTGACTTTC. Its protein product is CASKDSGANVLTF.

This chain uses TRBV11-3 with TRBJ2-3, with 14 positions matching TRBD2. This CDR3 has 18 amino acids. Trimming at V came to 1 base and at J to 1 base, leaving 4 bases not matched to a gene. From germline, CDR1 is SGHNT and CDR2 YENEEA. The CDR3 here is CASSLGRTSGGRTDTQYF. DNA for the CDR3: TGTGCCAGCAGCTTAGGTCGGACTAGCGGGGGGCGCACAGATACGCAGTATTTT.